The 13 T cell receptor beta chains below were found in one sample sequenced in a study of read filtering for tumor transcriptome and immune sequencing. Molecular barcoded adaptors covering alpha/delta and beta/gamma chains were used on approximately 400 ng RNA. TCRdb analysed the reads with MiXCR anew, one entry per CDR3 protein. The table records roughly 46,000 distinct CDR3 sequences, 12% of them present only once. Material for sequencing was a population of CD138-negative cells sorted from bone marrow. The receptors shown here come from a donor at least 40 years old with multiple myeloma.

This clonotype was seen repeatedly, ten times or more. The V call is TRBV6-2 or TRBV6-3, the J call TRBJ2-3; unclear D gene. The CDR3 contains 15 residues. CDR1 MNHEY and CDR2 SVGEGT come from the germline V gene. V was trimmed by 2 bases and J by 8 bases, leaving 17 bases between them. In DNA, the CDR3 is TGTGCCAGCAGTTACACCCTATCCCGAGTCGGTACGCAGTATTTT. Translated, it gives CASSYTLSRVGTQYF.

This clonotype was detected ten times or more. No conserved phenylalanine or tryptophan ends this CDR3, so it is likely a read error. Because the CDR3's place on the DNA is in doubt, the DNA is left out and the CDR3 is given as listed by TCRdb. CDR3 loop: CASSPGPGRG. The genes are TRBV27 and TRBJ2-4; TRBD1, the D gene given by the table, was not confirmed from the DNA. With termini counted, the CDR3 has 10 amino acids. Germline loops: CDR1 MNHEY, CDR2 SMNVEV (reference sequence).

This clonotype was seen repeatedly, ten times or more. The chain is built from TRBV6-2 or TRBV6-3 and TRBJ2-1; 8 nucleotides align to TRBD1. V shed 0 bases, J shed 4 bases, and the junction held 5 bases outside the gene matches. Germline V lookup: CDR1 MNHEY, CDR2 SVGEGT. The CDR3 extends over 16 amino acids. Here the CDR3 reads CASSYSRTGRYNEQFF. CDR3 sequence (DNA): TGTGCCAGCAGTTACTCCCGGACAGGGAGATACAATGAGCAGTTCTTC.

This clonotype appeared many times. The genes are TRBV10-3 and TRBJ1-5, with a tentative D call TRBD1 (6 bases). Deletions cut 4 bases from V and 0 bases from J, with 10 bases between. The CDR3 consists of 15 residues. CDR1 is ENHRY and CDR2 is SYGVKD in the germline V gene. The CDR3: CAISGQGYSNQPQHF. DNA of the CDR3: TGTGCCATCAGTGGCCAGGGGTATAGCAATCAGCCCCAGCATTTT.

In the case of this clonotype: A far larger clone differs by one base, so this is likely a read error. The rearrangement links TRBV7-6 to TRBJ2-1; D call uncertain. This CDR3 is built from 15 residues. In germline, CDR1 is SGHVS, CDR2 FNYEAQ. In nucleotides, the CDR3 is TGTGCCAGCAGCTCCCTGGGTTACTCCTACAATGGGCAGTTCTTC. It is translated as CASSSLGYSYNGQFF.

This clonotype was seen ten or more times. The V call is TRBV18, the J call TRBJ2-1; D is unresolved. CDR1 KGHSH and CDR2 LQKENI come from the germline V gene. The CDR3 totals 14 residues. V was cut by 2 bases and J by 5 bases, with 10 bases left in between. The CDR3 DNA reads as TGTGCCAGCTCACCAGGAAACTGGAACAATGAGCAGTTCTTC. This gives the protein CASSPGNWNNEQFF.

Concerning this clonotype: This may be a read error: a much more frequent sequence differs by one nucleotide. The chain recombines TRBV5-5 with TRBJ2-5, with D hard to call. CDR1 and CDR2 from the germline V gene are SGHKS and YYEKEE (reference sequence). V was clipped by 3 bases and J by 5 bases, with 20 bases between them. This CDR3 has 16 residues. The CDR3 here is CASSYSNPRSAETQYF. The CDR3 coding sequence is TGTGCCAGCAGCTACTCTAACCCGAGATCGGCGGAGACCCAGTACTTC.

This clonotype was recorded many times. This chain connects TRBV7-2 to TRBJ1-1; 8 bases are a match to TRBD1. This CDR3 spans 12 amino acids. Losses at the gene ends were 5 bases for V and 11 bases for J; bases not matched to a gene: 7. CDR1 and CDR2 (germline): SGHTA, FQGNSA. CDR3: CASSKSTGEAFF. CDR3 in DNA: TGTGCCAGCAGCAAATCGACAGGGGAGGCTTTCTTT.

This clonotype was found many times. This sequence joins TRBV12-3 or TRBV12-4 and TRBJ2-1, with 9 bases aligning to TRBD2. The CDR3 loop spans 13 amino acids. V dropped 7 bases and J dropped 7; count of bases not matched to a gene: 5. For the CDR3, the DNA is TGTGCCAGCAACCGCCTAGCGGGAAATGAGCAGTTCTTC. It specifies CASNRLAGNEQFF.

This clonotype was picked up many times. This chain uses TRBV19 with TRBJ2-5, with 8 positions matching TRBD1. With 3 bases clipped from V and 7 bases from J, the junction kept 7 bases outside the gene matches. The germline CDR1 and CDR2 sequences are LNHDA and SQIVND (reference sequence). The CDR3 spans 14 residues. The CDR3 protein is CASSMAGGAGTQYF. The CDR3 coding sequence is TGTGCCAGTAGTATGGCAGGGGGCGCCGGGACCCAGTACTTC.

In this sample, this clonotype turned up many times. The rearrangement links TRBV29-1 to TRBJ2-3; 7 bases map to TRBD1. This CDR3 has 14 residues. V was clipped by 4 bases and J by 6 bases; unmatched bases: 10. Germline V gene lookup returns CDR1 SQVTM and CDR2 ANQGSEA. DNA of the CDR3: TGCAGCGTTGTCACTCGTAGGGGGCGGGATACGCAGTATTTT. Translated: CSVVTRRGRDTQYF.

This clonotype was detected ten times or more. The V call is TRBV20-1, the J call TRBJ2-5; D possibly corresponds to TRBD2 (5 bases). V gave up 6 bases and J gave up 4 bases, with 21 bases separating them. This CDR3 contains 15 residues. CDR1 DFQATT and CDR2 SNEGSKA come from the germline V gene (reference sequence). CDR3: CSAWTLGPGRETQYF. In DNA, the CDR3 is TGCAGTGCGTGGACTTTAGGCCCAGGAAGAGAGACCCAGTACTTC.

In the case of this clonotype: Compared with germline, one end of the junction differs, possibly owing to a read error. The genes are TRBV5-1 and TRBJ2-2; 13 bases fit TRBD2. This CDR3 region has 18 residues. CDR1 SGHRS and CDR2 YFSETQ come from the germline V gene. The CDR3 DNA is TGCGCCAGCAGCCCCGGACTAGCGGGAGTCCGCAACATCGGGGAGCTGTTTTTT. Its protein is CASSPGLAGVRNIGELFF.